These 24 T cell receptor beta chains were sequenced from one sample in a study of identical twins. One entry per CDR3 protein, called by TCRdb with MiXCR from the 5' RACE reads. The sample consists of approximately 220,000 distinct CDR3 sequences, roughly a tenth of them appearing once. The sequencing sample was made of memory (CD45RO+) T cells sorted from blood. The receptors originated from a woman aged 18-29 years in good health.

V gene TRBV20-1 combines with J gene TRBJ1-1, with D possibly being TRBD1 (5 bases). The CDR3 runs 13 residues. The germline V gene has CDR1 DFQATT and CDR2 SNEGSKA (reference sequence). V was shortened by 3 bases and J by 8 bases, with 16 bases between the two germline ends. The CDR3 region is CSASGGRGFEAFF. The CDR3 nucleotides read TGCAGTGCTAGCGGGGGACGGGGCTTCGAAGCTTTCTTT.

This clonotype turned up a few times. The gene calls are TRBV7-6 and TRBJ2-1, with TRBD2 as a possible D gene (7 bases). V gave up 5 bases and J gave up 6 bases, with 14 bases separating them. In germline, CDR1 is SGHVS, CDR2 FNYEAQ. The CDR3 has 14 residues. The CDR3 coding sequence is TGTGCCAGCAGCCGGGGGAGGGGGGCCAATGAGCAGTTCTTC. Protein product: CASSRGRGANEQFF.

This clonotype was seen ten or more times. J is TRBJ1-5 and V is TRBV20-1; D is unclear. CDR1 is DFQATT, CDR2 SNEGSKA, per germline (reference sequence). The germline V and J ends were trimmed by 3 bases and 7 bases, with 4 bases remaining between them. CDR3 size: 10 residues. The chain's CDR3 is CSASTQPQHF. The CDR3 nucleotides read TGCAGTGCTAGTACACAGCCCCAGCATTTT.

This chain uses TRBV7-9 with TRBJ2-1, with TRBD1 as a possible D gene (5 bases). The V end lost 2 bases, the J end lost 6 bases, and 11 bases lay between the germline ends. Germline assignment: CDR1 SEHNR and CDR2 FQNEAQ (reference sequence). The CDR3 has 14 amino acids. CDR3 bases: TGTGCCAGCAGCTTATGGAAGGGGTCCAATGAGCAGTTCTTC. Its translation: CASSLWKGSNEQFF.

This clonotype was observed a handful of times. The rearrangement links TRBV7-2 to TRBJ2-1; 7 bases line up with TRBD2. J gave up 14 bases and V 5 bases, and 12 bases lay outside the gene matches. Germline V gives CDR1 SGHTA, CDR2 FQGNSA. The CDR3 runs to 13 residues. CDR3 residues: CASSLQYETSKFF. The CDR3, as DNA: TGTGCCAGCAGCCTCCAGTACGAGACTAGCAAGTTCTTC.

The gene calls are TRBV25-1 and TRBJ2-1; 8 nucleotides match TRBD1. V lost 5 bases, J lost 12 bases, and 12 bases stayed unmatched. Germline V lookup: CDR1 MGHDK, CDR2 SYGVNS. The CDR3 spans 14 residues. In DNA form, the CDR3 reads TGTGCCAGCAGTCCCCAGGGGGCCCCCTTAGGGCAGTTCTTC. It is translated as CASSPQGAPLGQFF.

This clonotype was picked up many times. The chain joins TRBV5-1 to TRBJ1-4; D is possibly TRBD1 (5 bases). CDR3 length: 16 residues. Germline lookup yields CDR1 SGHRS and CDR2 YFSETQ. V gave up 2 bases and J gave up 4 bases, with 15 bases separating them. CDR3 nucleotide sequence: TGCGCCAGCAGCTTATTTCCCCCGGGGCTTAATGAAAAACTGTTTTTT. Amino acids: CASSLFPPGLNEKLFF.

The genes are TRBV18 and TRBJ1-4, with 8 bases identical to TRBD1. The CDR3 loop spans 14 amino acids. The trim removed 6 bases at V and 8 bases at J, leaving 8 bases unmatched. Germline V CDR1 and CDR2: KGHSH, LQKENI. The chain's CDR3 is CASSPGQGQEKLFF. CDR3 in DNA: TGTGCCAGCTCTCCTGGACAGGGTCAAGAAAAACTGTTTTTT.

This clonotype was found a few times. An end of the junction does not agree with germline; a read error may underlie this. This rearrangement joins TRBV3-1 to TRBJ2-3, with 8 bases aligning to TRBD2. The length of the CDR3 is 15 residues. Germline CDR1 is LGHDT and CDR2 is YNNKEL (reference sequence). The CDR3 DNA is TGTGCCAGCTGCCACGGACTAGCAAACGCAGATACGCAGTATTTT. Its translation is CASCHGLANADTQYF.

This clonotype was seen at least ten times. The chain employs TRBV7-2 and TRBJ2-2; tentative D call: TRBD2 (6 bases). Germline lookup yields CDR1 SGHTA and CDR2 FQGNSA. V was trimmed by 1 base and J by 3 bases, leaving 12 bases between them. This CDR3 has 16 amino acids. The CDR3 nucleotides are TGTGCCAGCAGCTTAGAGTGGACTACGTACACCGGGGAGCTGTTTTTT. Its translation: CASSLEWTTYTGELFF.

This clonotype has at least ten counts. CDR3 loop: CASSLPGTGGKTQYF. CDR3 in DNA: TGTGCCAGCAGTCTTCCCGGGACAGGAGGAAAGACCCAGTACTTC. This chain joins TRBV6-2 or TRBV6-3 and TRBJ2-5; TRBD1 matches at 8 bases. CDR1 and CDR2 (germline): MNHEY, SVGEGT. The CDR3 has 15 residues. V shed 5 bases, J shed 6 bases, and the junction held 11 bases outside the gene matches.

V is TRBV5-4 and J is TRBJ2-2; 10 bases line up with TRBD1. The CDR3 loop spans 15 amino acids. The germline CDR1 and CDR2 sequences are SGHNT and YYREEE (reference sequence). The trim removed 4 bases at V and 4 bases at J, leaving 4 bases unmatched. CDR3 residues: CASSPRTGGTGELFF. CDR3 nucleotides: TGTGCCAGCAGCCCCAGGACAGGGGGCACCGGGGAGCTGTTTTTT.

This clonotype has a handful of counts. The V call is TRBV6-5, the J call TRBJ1-6; the D is unclear. Germline loops: CDR1 MNHEY, CDR2 SVGAGI. V gave up 8 bases and J gave up 10 bases, with 6 bases separating them. This CDR3 is built from 10 residues. The CDR3 loop reads CASGVSPLHF. CDR3 sequence (DNA): TGTGCCAGCGGAGTCTCACCCCTCCACTTT.

This clonotype was observed a handful of times. The chain joins TRBV19 to TRBJ2-5; unclear D gene. CDR1 LNHDA and CDR2 SQIVND come from the germline V gene (reference sequence). V lost 6 bases and J 7 bases, leaving 12 bases between the germline ends. The CDR3 sequence is 12 residues long. CDR3 region: CASRTQSGTQYF. CDR3 DNA sequence: TGTGCCAGTAGGACACAGAGTGGGACCCAGTACTTC. The full variable domain, rest sourced from reference TRBV19 and TRBJ2-5, is DGGITQSPKYLFRKEGQNVTLSCEQNLNHDAMYWYRQDPGQGLRLIYYSQIVNDFQKGDIAEGYSVSREKKESFPLTVTSAQKNPTAFYLCASRTQSGTQYFGPGTRLLVL.

V gene TRBV6-2 or TRBV6-3 combines with J gene TRBJ2-1; 9 positions match TRBD2. This CDR3 comprises 15 residues. V shed 6 bases, J shed 9 bases, and the junction held 12 bases outside the gene matches. Germline V gives CDR1 MNHEY, CDR2 SVGEGT. This CDR3 reads CASRRSGGSGIEQFF. For the CDR3, the DNA is TGTGCCAGCAGACGGAGCGGGGGGAGCGGAATTGAGCAGTTCTTC.

This clonotype occurred a few times. The rearrangement uses TRBV29-1 and TRBJ1-5, with TRBD1 matching over 9 bases. CDR3 length: 14 amino acids. Germline loops: CDR1 SQVTM, CDR2 ANQGSEA. J was trimmed by 3 bases and V by 7 bases; bases with no gene match: 7. The CDR3 region is CSAATGGSNQPQHF. CDR3 in DNA: TGCAGCGCTGCGACAGGGGGTTCCAATCAGCCCCAGCATTTT.

Comment on this clonotype: A junction boundary mismatches the germline segment, possibly from a read error. The chain employs TRBV5-1 and TRBJ2-1; the match to TRBD2 covers 15 bases. Germline lookup yields CDR1 SGHRS and CDR2 YFSETQ. The CDR3 extends over 14 amino acids. The CDR3 nucleotides read TGCGCCAGCAGCTGGGGGACTAGCGGGGGGAGGCGGGCCTTC. Its translation: CASSWGTSGGRRAF. The full variable domain, rest sourced from reference TRBV5-1 and TRBJ2-1, is KAGVTQTPRYLIKTRGQQVTLSCSPISGHRSVSWYQQTPGQGLQFLFEYFSETQRNKGNFPGRFSGRQFSNSRSEMNVSTLELGDSALYLCASSWGTSGGRRAFGPGTRLTVL.

Ten or more counts support this clonotype. Here the CDR3 reads CASSQGSTGGGGRQYF. DNA of the CDR3: TGTGCCAGCAGCCAGGGATCAACCGGGGGGGGAGGTCGGCAGTATTTT. The chain has TRBV11-3 and TRBJ2-3; 8 bases line up with TRBD2. The CDR3 covers 16 residues. V trimming: 5 bases; J trimming: 11 bases; junction bases outside the gene matches: 18. CDR1 is SGHNT and CDR2 is YENEEA in the germline V gene.

This chain joins TRBV7-6 and TRBJ2-1, with 9 positions matching TRBD2. Losses at the gene ends were 8 bases for V and 5 bases for J; bases not matched to a gene: 10. CDR3 length: 15 residues. Germline assignment: CDR1 SGHVS and CDR2 FNYEAQ. CDR3 nucleotide sequence: TGTGCCAGCGGAAATAGCGGGGGCCCGAACAATGAGCAGTTCTTC. It yields the protein CASGNSGGPNNEQFF.

The rearrangement uses TRBV24-1 and TRBJ2-1; the D call may be TRBD1 or TRBD2 (5 bases each). The CDR3 is 15 residues long. V lost 2 bases and J 6 bases, leaving 13 bases between the germline ends. Germline values: CDR1 KGHDR, CDR2 SFDVKD. The CDR3 is CATSDSRAGTNEQFF. The CDR3 coding sequence is TGTGCCACCAGTGATTCGCGGGCAGGGACCAATGAGCAGTTCTTC.

This clonotype was detected a few times. This chain links TRBV25-1 with TRBJ2-7, with 7 bases matching TRBD1. Germline CDR1 reads MGHDK; CDR2 reads SYGVNS. The CDR3 has 11 amino acids. V lost 6 bases to trimming and J lost 6 bases; unmatched junction nucleotides: 2. CDR3 DNA sequence: TGTGCCAGCAGGACAGGGAGCGAGCAGTACTTC. Translated: CASRTGSEQYF.

The V call is TRBV20-1, the J call TRBJ2-7; 8 nucleotides align to TRBD1. V lost 6 bases, J lost 1 base, and 8 bases stayed unmatched. The CDR3 covers 14 residues. Per the germline V gene, CDR1 is DFQATT and CDR2 is SNEGSKA (reference sequence). The DNA for the CDR3 is TGCAGTGCAACGGACAGGGTGAGTTCCTACGAGCAGTACTTC. It codes for CSATDRVSSYEQYF.

The rearrangement links TRBV20-1 to TRBJ2-7; D gene unclear. The CDR3 extends over 12 amino acids. CDR1 and CDR2 from the germline V gene are DFQATT and SNEGSKA (reference sequence). V lost 3 bases and J lost 3, with 9 bases in between. The CDR3 DNA is TGCAGTGCTAGGGAAGGCAACTACGAGCAGTACTTC. This translates into CSAREGNYEQYF.

The rearrangement links TRBV7-2 to TRBJ2-7, with D perhaps matching TRBD2 (6 bases). CDR3 size: 14 residues. Germline V gives CDR1 SGHTA, CDR2 FQGNSA. V was clipped by 2 bases and J by 1 base, with 9 bases between them. DNA for the CDR3: TGTGCCAGCAGCTTAATCGGGGGTTCCTACGAGCAGTACTTC. The encoded protein is CASSLIGGSYEQYF. The full variable domain, with the rest looked up from reference TRBV7-2 and TRBJ2-7, is GAGVSQSPSNKVTEKGKDVELRCDPISGHTALYWYRQSLGQGLEFLIYFQGNSAPDKSGLPSDRFSAERTGGSVSTLTIQRTQQEDSAVYLCASSLIGGSYEQYFGPGTRLTVT.